The 27 T cell receptor beta chains presented below share a single source sample, sequenced in a study of regulatory T cells in long-lasting Graves disease. For TCR beta, libraries came from iRepertoire HTBI primers and Arm-PCR of CDR3 regions. TCRdb analysed the multiplex PCR reads with MiXCR anew, one entry per CDR3 protein. The data show roughly 400,000 distinct CDR3 sequences, with around 20% seen just once and around 21% held by the top ten. Time point noted: persistent/refractory GD, antithyroid drugs over 5 years with positive TRAb. PBMC-extracted RNA yielded the TCR library. Here the sequenced sample was peripheral blood mononuclear cells (PBMCs), taken when the disease was refractory, from a patient treated with antithyroid drugs. The receptors stem from a female donor with Graves disease.

This clonotype was counted many times. This sequence joins TRBV12-3 or TRBV12-4 and TRBJ1-5; no definite D call. Trimming left V 3 bases short and J 3 bases short, with 3 bases between. CDR3 length: 12 amino acids. The CDR3 DNA reads TGTGCCAGCAGTTTTAACAATCAGCCCCAGCATTTT. Translation gives CASSFNNQPQHF.

In this sample, this clonotype turned up many times. The chain combines TRBV28 with TRBJ1-6; 8 bases are a match to TRBD1. Germline CDR1 is MDHEN and CDR2 is SYDVKM. This CDR3 spans 16 amino acids. V lost 6 bases, J lost 4 bases, and 8 bases stayed unmatched. As DNA, the CDR3 is TGTGCCAGCAGCCCTGCGCAGGGGGCTTATAATTCACCCCTCCACTTT. Its protein is CASSPAQGAYNSPLHF.

This clonotype turned up a few times. This sequence joins TRBV10-3 and TRBJ1-2; D gene ambiguous. CDR1 and CDR2 (germline): ENHRY, SYGVKD. V was cut by 4 bases and J by 5 bases, with 5 bases left in between. The CDR3 consists of 11 residues. The CDR3 spells CAISGTYGYTF. The CDR3, as DNA: TGTGCCATCAGTGGAACATATGGCTACACCTTC.

This clonotype showed up just a few times. The chain links TRBV20-1 to TRBJ1-2; D remains ambiguous. The CDR3 spans 12 residues. CDR1 DFQATT and CDR2 SNEGSKA come from the germline V gene (reference sequence). Trimming cost V 0 bases and J 4 bases, with 6 bases left between them. The CDR3 sequence: CSARDQVYGYTF. As DNA, the CDR3 is TGCAGTGCTAGAGATCAAGTCTATGGCTACACCTTC.

This clonotype was seen a few times. The chain carries TRBV7-9 and TRBJ1-5; no reliable D call. CDR3 length: 14 residues. Trimming shortened V by 1 base and J by 7 bases, and 11 bases separated the two germline ends. Germline V gives CDR1 SEHNR, CDR2 FQNEAQ (reference sequence). CDR3 bases: TGTGCCAGCAGCTTAGTAGGGTTCGGCCAGCCCCAGCATTTT. Protein product: CASSLVGFGQPQHF.

This clonotype has at least ten counts. The rearrangement uses TRBV19 and TRBJ2-7; 10 bases align to TRBD1. The CDR3 is 15 residues long. Germline V gene sequence: CDR1 LNHDA, CDR2 SQIVND (reference sequence). Losses at the gene ends were 4 bases for V and 2 bases for J; bases not matched to a gene: 5. The DNA of the CDR3 is TGTGCCAGTAGTACCCGGACAGGGGGAACCTACGAGCAGTACTTC. Protein: CASSTRTGGTYEQYF.

This clonotype was seen ten or more times. This rearrangement joins TRBV2 to TRBJ1-1, with D maybe TRBD1 (6 bases). Germline CDR1 is SNHLY and CDR2 is FYNNEI. The V end lost 4 bases, the J end lost 4 bases, and 13 bases lay between the germline ends. The CDR3 totals 14 residues. The CDR3 DNA is TGTGCCAGCAGTGGACGGGGGGCCAGCACTGAAGCTTTCTTT. Translated, it gives CASSGRGASTEAFF.

This clonotype was counted many times. The chain employs TRBV7-8 and TRBJ2-7; D possibly matches TRBD1 or TRBD2 (9 bases each). Trimming shortened V by 5 bases and J by 2 bases, and 28 bases separated the two germline ends. Germline V gives CDR1 SGHVS, CDR2 FQNEAQ. This CDR3 spans 19 amino acids. CDR3 sequence (DNA): TGTGCCAGCAGCCTACTTGGGACAGGGCGGCTAGCGGGAACCTACGAGCAGTACTTC. Its translation: CASSLLGTGRLAGTYEQYF.

This clonotype was counted a few times. The V call is TRBV6-2 or TRBV6-3, the J call TRBJ2-5; weak D call: TRBD1 (5 bases). The CDR3 totals 13 residues. V gave up 7 bases and J gave up 7 bases, with 16 bases separating them. Per the germline V gene, CDR1 is MNHEY and CDR2 is SVGEGT. CDR3 in amino acids: CASTTAPRSTQYF. CDR3 bases: TGTGCCAGCACGACAGCCCCAAGGTCGACCCAGTACTTC.

This chain uses TRBV5-8 with TRBJ1-3, with D perhaps TRBD1 (6 bases). V lost 1 base, J lost 2 bases, and 16 bases lay in between. This CDR3 region has 17 residues. Germline CDR1 is SGHTS and CDR2 is YDEGEE. This CDR3 reads CASSLWSLQGTGNTIYF. The CDR3 coding sequence is TGTGCCAGCAGCTTGTGGAGCCTACAGGGCACTGGAAACACCATATATTTT.

This chain's CDR3 is CASSQTTGGGYEQYF. The CDR3 DNA reads as TGCGCCAGCAGCCAAACTACAGGGGGCGGATACGAGCAGTACTTC. V is TRBV4-1 and J is TRBJ2-5; 9 nucleotides align to TRBD1. With the DNA end fitting TRBJ2-7 better, the J assignment may be wrong. There are 15 residues in the CDR3. Germline CDR1 is MGHRA and CDR2 is YSYEKL.

The rearrangement uses TRBV7-9 and TRBJ1-1; D uncertain. Deletions cut 3 bases from V and 10 bases from J, with 12 bases between. In germline, CDR1 is SEHNR, CDR2 FQNEAQ (reference sequence). CDR3 size: 12 residues. The CDR3 protein is CASSLILVRAFF. Here the CDR3 DNA reads TGTGCCAGCAGCTTGATACTAGTGAGAGCTTTCTTT. The full variable domain, its missing parts supplied by reference TRBV7-9 and TRBJ1-1, is DTGVSQNPRHKITKRGQNVTFRCDPISEHNRLYWYRQTLGQGPEFLTYFQNEAQLEKSRLLSDRFSAERPKGSFSTLEIQRTEQGDSAMYLCASSLILVRAFFGQGTRLTVV.

This sequence joins TRBV13 and TRBJ1-6; D perhaps matches TRBD1 (5 bases). V gave up 4 bases and J gave up 7 bases, with 11 bases separating them. The germline CDR1 and CDR2 sequences are PRHDT and FYEKMQ (reference sequence). The CDR3 is 14 residues long. The CDR3 protein is CASSSGTDNSPLHF. The CDR3 bases are TGTGCCAGCAGCTCGGGGACCGACAATTCACCCCTCCACTTT.

This clonotype has a handful of counts. The rearrangement joins TRBV20-1 to TRBJ2-1; 7 nucleotides agree with TRBD2. From germline, CDR1 is DFQATT and CDR2 SNEGSKA (reference sequence). This CDR3 comprises 17 residues. V was pared by 2 bases and J by 4 bases, with 14 bases of the junction left unmatched. The chain's CDR3 is CSARIRQLGGGYNEQFF. The CDR3 coding sequence is TGCAGTGCTAGAATCCGCCAACTGGGGGGAGGGTACAATGAGCAGTTCTTC.

This clonotype showed up many times. The rearrangement links TRBV27 to TRBJ2-7, with 13 bases that match TRBD2. CDR1 and CDR2 (germline): MNHEY, SMNVEV (reference sequence). CDR3 length: 16 amino acids. After removal of 3 bases from V and 7 bases from J, the junction contained 9 bases not matched to a gene. CDR3 in amino acids: CASSFPGLAGVGEQYF. The CDR3 nucleotides are TGTGCCAGCAGTTTCCCAGGACTAGCGGGAGTGGGGGAGCAGTACTTC.

The V call is TRBV20-1, the J call TRBJ2-7, with D maybe TRBD2 (6 bases). Germline V lookup: CDR1 DFQATT, CDR2 SNEGSKA (reference sequence). V was cut by 0 bases and J by 3 bases, with 12 bases left in between. CDR3 length equals 14 residues. CDR3 protein: CSARDSERVYEQYF. The DNA for the CDR3 is TGCAGTGCTAGAGATAGCGAGCGGGTCTACGAGCAGTACTTC.

This clonotype was counted at least ten times. The chain is built from TRBV19 and TRBJ2-5, with D perhaps TRBD2 (6 bases). Between the trimmed V and J ends, which lost 6 bases and 0 bases, there was a span of 14 bases. CDR3 length: 15 amino acids. Germline V lookup: CDR1 LNHDA, CDR2 SQIVND (reference sequence). The CDR3 nucleotides are TGTGCCAGTAGAGGTTGGCGGGGTAACCAAGAGACCCAGTACTTC. As protein: CASRGWRGNQETQYF.

The table lists this clonotype with many counts. The rearrangement uses TRBV28 and TRBJ2-5; D call uncertain. CDR3 length: 12 amino acids. Germline V gene sequence: CDR1 MDHEN, CDR2 SYDVKM. Trimming took off 5 bases at V and 2 bases at J, with 6 bases between the two ends. CDR3 in DNA: TGTGCCAGCAGTGGCCCTCAAGAGACCCAGTACTTC. This sequence encodes CASSGPQETQYF.

The table lists this clonotype with many counts. CDR3 in DNA: TGTGCCAGCAGCCCAGGGTGGGTCGCTAATGAAAAACTGTTTTTT. Its protein product is CASSPGWVANEKLFF. This chain connects TRBV3-1 to TRBJ1-4; tentative D call: TRBD1 (5 bases). The CDR3 is 15 residues long. The V and J ends lost 4 bases and 3 bases respectively, with 12 bases between them. Germline V lookup: CDR1 LGHDT, CDR2 YNNKEL (reference sequence). Full variable domain (rest looked up from reference TRBV3-1 and TRBJ1-4): DTAVSQTPKYLVTQMGNDKSIKCEQNLGHDTMYWYKQDSKKFLKIMFSYNNKELIINETVPNRFSPKSPDKAHLNLHINSLELGDSAVYFCASSPGWVANEKLFFGSGTQLSVL.

This clonotype was found a few times. This chain uses TRBV19 with TRBJ1-2; D call uncertain. V lost 5 bases, J lost 8 bases, and 9 bases lay in between. The CDR3 length is 11 residues. CDR1 and CDR2 (germline): LNHDA, SQIVND (reference sequence). CDR3 protein: CASSVGRGYTF. CDR3 nucleotide sequence: TGTGCCAGTAGTGTTGGTAGAGGCTACACCTTC.

This clonotype was counted only a few times. The chain carries TRBV11-3 and TRBJ2-6; TRBD2 matches at 8 bases. The CDR3 length is 16 residues. Per germline, CDR1 SGHNT and CDR2 YENEEA. V was pared by 4 bases and J by 2 bases, with 4 bases of the junction left unmatched. CDR3 in DNA: TGTGCCAGCAGCTCCGGGGGGGGTGCTGGGGCCAACGTCCTGACTTTC. Encoded protein: CASSSGGGAGANVLTF.

The chain has TRBV7-2 and TRBJ1-2, with a possible D match to TRBD1 (5 bases). Trimming shortened V by 1 base and J by 2 bases, and 11 bases separated the two germline ends. Per the germline V gene, CDR1 is SGHTA and CDR2 is FQGNSA. The CDR3 length is 15 residues. CDR3 protein: CASSLGSGMNYGYTF. The CDR3 bases are TGTGCCAGCAGCTTAGGCTCAGGGATGAACTATGGCTACACCTTC.

This clonotype was seen ten or more times. The chain employs TRBV7-8 and TRBJ2-7, with a weak D call TRBD2 (6 bases). This CDR3 has 13 amino acids. Germline CDR1 is SGHVS and CDR2 is FQNEAQ. Trimming left V 2 bases short and J 5 bases short, with 10 bases between. The CDR3 reads CASSLRLVHEQYF. The CDR3 bases are TGTGCCAGCAGCTTACGACTAGTTCACGAGCAGTACTTC. The entire variable domain, with the rest obtained from reference TRBV7-8 and TRBJ2-7, is as follows: GAGVSQSPRYKVAKRGQDVALRCDPISGHVSLFWYQQALGQGPEFLTYFQNEAQLDKSGLPSDRFFAERPEGSVSTLKIQRTQQEDSAVYLCASSLRLVHEQYFGPGTRLTVT.

In this sample, this clonotype turned up a few times. This chain uses TRBV29-1 with TRBJ1-1; TRBD1 aligns across 9 bases. The V and J ends lost 4 bases and 2 bases, in that order; junction bases with no gene match: 2. The CDR3 is 13 amino acids. Germline lookup yields CDR1 SQVTM and CDR2 ANQGSEA. The CDR3 loop reads CSVGDRVNTEAFF. The CDR3 bases are TGCAGCGTTGGGGACAGGGTAAACACTGAAGCTTTCTTT.

This clonotype was counted only a few times. The chain employs TRBV7-2 and TRBJ2-7, with 7 positions matching TRBD1. Germline V gene sequence: CDR1 SGHTA, CDR2 FQGNSA. The length of the CDR3 is 14 residues. J was trimmed by 1 base and V by 5 bases; bases with no gene match: 5. The CDR3 protein is CASSGTAVSYEQYF. CDR3 DNA sequence: TGTGCCAGCAGCGGGACAGCCGTTTCCTACGAGCAGTACTTC.

This chain links TRBV3-1 with TRBJ1-1, with D possibly being TRBD1 (5 bases). The germline V gene encodes CDR1 LGHDT and CDR2 YNNKEL (reference sequence). The CDR3 is made up of 14 amino acids. The V end lost 1 base, the J end lost 3 bases, and 9 bases lay between the germline ends. The CDR3 DNA reads as TGTGCCAGCAGCCAAGCGGGGGGGTACACTGAAGCTTTCTTT. This codes for CASSQAGGYTEAFF.

This clonotype was picked up a small number of times. This rearrangement joins TRBV7-2 to TRBJ2-5; weak D call: TRBD2 (6 bases). The length of the CDR3 is 13 residues. V dropped 3 bases and J dropped 4 bases, with 9 bases sitting between them. Germline CDR1 SGHTA, CDR2 FQGNSA. The CDR3 coding sequence is TGTGCCAGCAGCTTCCCAGCGGGAGAGACCCAGTACTTC. Translation gives CASSFPAGETQYF.